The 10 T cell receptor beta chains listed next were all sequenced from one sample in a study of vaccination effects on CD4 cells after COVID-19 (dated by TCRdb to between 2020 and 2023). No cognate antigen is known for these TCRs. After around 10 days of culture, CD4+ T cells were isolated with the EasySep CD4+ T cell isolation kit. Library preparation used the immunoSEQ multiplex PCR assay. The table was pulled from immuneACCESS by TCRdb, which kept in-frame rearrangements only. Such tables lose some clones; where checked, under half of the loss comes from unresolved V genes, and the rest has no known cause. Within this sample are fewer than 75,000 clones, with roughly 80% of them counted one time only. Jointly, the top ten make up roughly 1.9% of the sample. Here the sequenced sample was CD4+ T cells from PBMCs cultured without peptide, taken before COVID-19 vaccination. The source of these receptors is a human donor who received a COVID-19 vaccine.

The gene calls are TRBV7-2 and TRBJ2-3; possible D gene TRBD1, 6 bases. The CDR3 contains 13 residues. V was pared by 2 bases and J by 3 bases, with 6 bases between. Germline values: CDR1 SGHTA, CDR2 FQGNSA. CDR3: CASSLQGTDTQYF. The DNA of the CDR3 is TGTGCCAGCAGCTTACAGGGGACAGATACGCAGTATTTT. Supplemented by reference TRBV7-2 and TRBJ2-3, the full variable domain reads GAGVSQSPSNKVTEKGKDVELRCDPISGHTALYWYRQSLGQGLEFLIYFQGNSAPDKSGLPSDRFSAERTGGSVSTLTIQRTQQEDSAVYLCASSLQGTDTQYFGPGTRLTVL.

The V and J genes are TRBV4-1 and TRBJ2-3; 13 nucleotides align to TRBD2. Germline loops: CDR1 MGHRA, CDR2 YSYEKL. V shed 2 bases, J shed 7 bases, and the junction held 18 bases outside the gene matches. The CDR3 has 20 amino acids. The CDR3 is CASSQLPGLAGFTRGYTQYF. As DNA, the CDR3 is TGCGCCAGCAGCCAACTACCGGGACTAGCGGGATTTACCCGCGGGTATACGCAGTATTTT.

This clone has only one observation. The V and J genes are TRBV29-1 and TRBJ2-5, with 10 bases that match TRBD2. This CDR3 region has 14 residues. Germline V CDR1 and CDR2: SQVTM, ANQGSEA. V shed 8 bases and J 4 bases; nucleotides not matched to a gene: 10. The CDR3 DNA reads TGCAGCCCGATACTAGCGGGGTTAGGAGAGACCCAGTACTTC. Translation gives CSPILAGLGETQYF.

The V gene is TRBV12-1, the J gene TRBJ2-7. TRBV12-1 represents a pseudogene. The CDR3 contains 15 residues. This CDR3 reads CASSPLAGEAYEQYV. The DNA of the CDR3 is TGTGCCAGCAGCCCTCTCGCAGGGGAGGCCTACGAGCAGTACGTC.

For the CDR3, the DNA is TGTGCCAGCAGTGAATTCTCCCCCACAGATACGCAGTATTTT. As protein: CASSEFSPTDTQYF. This chain joins TRBV25-1 and TRBJ2-3; D not certain. This CDR3 is built from 14 residues. The germline CDR1 and CDR2 sequences are MGHDK and SYGVNS. V dropped 1 base and J dropped 2 bases, with 7 bases sitting between them.

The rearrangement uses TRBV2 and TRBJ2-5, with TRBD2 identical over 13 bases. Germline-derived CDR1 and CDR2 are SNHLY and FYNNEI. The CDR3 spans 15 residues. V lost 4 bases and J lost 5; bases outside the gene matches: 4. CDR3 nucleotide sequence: TGTGCCAGCAGTGGACTAGCGGGGGGCCGGGAGACCCAGTACTTC. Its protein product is CASSGLAGGRETQYF.

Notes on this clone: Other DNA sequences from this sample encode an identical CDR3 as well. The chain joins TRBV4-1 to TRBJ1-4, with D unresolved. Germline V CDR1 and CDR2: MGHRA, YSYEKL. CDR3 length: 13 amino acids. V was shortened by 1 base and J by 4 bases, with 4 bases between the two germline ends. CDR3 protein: CASSQAVNEKLFF. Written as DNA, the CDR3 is TGCGCCAGCAGCCAAGCTGTTAATGAAAAACTGTTTTTT.

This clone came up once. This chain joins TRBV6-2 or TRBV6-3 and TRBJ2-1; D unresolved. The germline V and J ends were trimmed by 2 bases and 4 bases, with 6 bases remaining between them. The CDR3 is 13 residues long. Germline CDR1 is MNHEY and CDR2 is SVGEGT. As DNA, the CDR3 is TGTGCCAGCAGTTACGACCGATACAATGAGCAGTTCTTC. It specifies CASSYDRYNEQFF.

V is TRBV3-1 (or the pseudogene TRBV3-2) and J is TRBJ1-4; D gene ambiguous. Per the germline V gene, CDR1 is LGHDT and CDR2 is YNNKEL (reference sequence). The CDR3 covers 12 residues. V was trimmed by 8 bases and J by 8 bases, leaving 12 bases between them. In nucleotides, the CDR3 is TGTGCCAGCGGAAGGGCGAAGGAAAAACTGTTTTTT. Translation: CASGRAKEKLFF.

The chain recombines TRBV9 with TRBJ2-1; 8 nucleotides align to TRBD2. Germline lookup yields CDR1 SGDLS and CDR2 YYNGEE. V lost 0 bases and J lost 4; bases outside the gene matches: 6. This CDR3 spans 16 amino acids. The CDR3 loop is CASSVVAAGAYNEQFF. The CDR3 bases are TGTGCCAGCAGCGTAGTAGCAGCGGGGGCGTACAATGAGCAGTTCTTC.